This is a list of T cell receptor beta chains from one sample in a study of cytomegalovirus exposure and HLA in healthy donors. Measured with immunoSEQ multiplex PCR; TCRdb has only the in-frame clones, and not every one. The sample lists some 60,000 clones, 90% to 97% occurring once. The sample comprised PBMCs. These receptors were collected from a young man in good health and CMV-seronegative. Each CDR3 is given with its conserved first and last residue. The D gene is left open where the match is weak. A row's size may be missing; if present it is once, few, many or a size class.

>TRBD2|TRBJ2-7|TRBV10-2|.
TGCGCCAGCAGTGATAGGACTAGCGGGAGGGCCTACTACGAGCAGTACTTC
CASSDRTSGRAYYEQYF
>.|TRBJ2-7|TRBV6-5|.
TGTGCCAGCAGTTCGCCATCCCTGGAGGCCTACGAGCAGTACTTC
CASSSPSLEAYEQYF
>TRBD2|TRBJ2-5|TRBV29-1|.
TGCAGCGTCGACGGGACTAGCGGACAAGAGACCCAGTACTTC
CSVDGTSGQETQYF
>.|TRBJ1-1|TRBV7-2|.
TGTGCCAGCAGCTTACAGTCCGGGTCGGAAGCTTTCTTT
CASSLQSGSEAFF
>TRBD2|TRBJ2-2|TRBV9|.
TGTGCCAGCAGCGTAGAGGGACTAGCGGGAAGTGGTACCGGGGAGCTGTTTTTT
CASSVEGLAGSGTGELFF
>.|TRBJ1-5|TRBV30|.
TGTGCCTGGAGAGAGGTTGGAAGCAATCAGCCCCAGCATTTT
CAWREVGSNQPQHF
>.|TRBJ2-4|TRBV5-1|.
TGCGCCAGCAGCTCCGGGTTGTCGTTAGCCAAAAACATTCAGTACTTC
CASSSGLSLAKNIQYF
>TRBD1|TRBJ2-7|TRBV7-2|.
TGTGCCAGCAGCCCAACAGGGGGGTACGAGCAGTACTTC
CASSPTGGYEQYF
>TRBD1|TRBJ2-4|TRBV20-1|once
TGCAGTGCCGACAGGGGGAGCATTCAGTACTTC
CSADRGSIQYF
>.|TRBJ2-7|TRBV6-1|.
TGTGCCAGCAGTGATGGCTCTTCAATTTCCTACGAGCAGTACTTC
CASSDGSSISYEQYF
>.|TRBJ2-1|TRBV6-1|.
TGTGCCAGCAGTGAATTACAGGTTCAGTACAATGAGCAGTTCTTC
CASSELQVQYNEQFF
>TRBD1|TRBJ1-1|TRBV5-1|.
TGCGCCAGCAGCGCGCGGACAGGGAACACTGAAGCTTTCTTT
CASSARTGNTEAFF
>.|TRBJ2-7|TRBV19|.
TGTGCCAGTAGTATAGATCGAACTTACGGGGTCGAGCAGTACTTC
CASSIDRTYGVEQYF
>TRBD2|TRBJ2-1|TRBV7-2|.
TGTGCCAGCAGCTTAGGAGGGGGACTAGCGGGAGTGGTTGAGCAGTTCTTC
CASSLGGGLAGVVEQFF
>TRBD2|TRBJ2-5|TRBV5-1|once
TGCGCCAGCAGCTCAGAACTAGCGGGAGGGCCCTGGAGAGAGACCCAGTACTTC
CASSSELAGGPWRETQYF
>TRBD2|TRBJ2-3|TRBV19|.
TGTGCCAGTAGTTCCCGGACTAGCGGGAGCTCCACAGATACGCAGTATTTT
CASSSRTSGSSTDTQYF
>.|TRBJ2-7|TRBV28|.
TGTGCCAGCAGTCCCTGGGGTGTCGAGACTAGTATCTACGAGCAGTACTTC
CASSPWGVETSIYEQYF
>.|TRBJ2-3|TRBV10-3|.
TGTGCCATCAGTGAGTCCTTGGGGAGATTCACAGATACGCAGTATTTT
CAISESLGRFTDTQYF
>.|TRBJ2-6|TRBV9|.
TGTGCCAGCAGCGCCACAGGGTCTGGGGCCAACGTCCTGACTTTC
CASSATGSGANVLTF
>.|TRBJ2-2|TRBV28|.
TGTGCCAGCAGTTTGAGGACAGAGAACACCGGGGAGCTGTTTTTT
CASSLRTENTGELFF
>TRBD2|TRBJ2-1|TRBV5-6|.
TGTGCCAGCAGCTTGTCGACGGGGGGGTACAATGAGCAGTTCTTC
CASSLSTGGYNEQFF
>TRBD1|TRBJ2-1|TRBV2|.
TGTGCCAGCAGCGAGGACAGGGGGTTCTATGAGCAGTTCTTC
CASSEDRGFYEQFF
>.|TRBJ1-2|TRBV30|.
TGTGCCTGGAGTTACAGTAGTGGCTACACCTTC
CAWSYSSGYTF
>.|TRBJ1-5|TRBV27|.
TGTGCCAGCAGCCCGGGACACTTCTATAGCAATCAGCCCCAGCATTTT
CASSPGHFYSNQPQHF